This T cell receptor beta chain was sequenced during a study of blood T cell repertoires in COVID-19. Study-level background: T cells, B-cell-depleted T cells, or PBMCs provided the cDNA or gDNA that served as material.

Cohort assignment relied on participant-reported clinical history. How the authors handled the data: Estimation of nucleated cell counts relied on the amplification of reference gene primers. Sequenced by immunoSEQ multiplex PCR; TCRdb stores in-frame clones only, minus some. V, J and clone size derive from that table, while D and trimming were established from the DNA sequence. The data show roughly 430,000 clones, nearly 90% seen once. Germline lookup yields CDR1 MDHEN and CDR2 SYDVKM. Trimming shortened V by 3 bases and J by 2 bases, and 16 bases separated the two germline ends. CDR3 size: 16 residues.

The V call is TRBV28, the J call TRBJ1-2; possible D gene TRBD1, 5 bases. This clonotype originated in a woman younger than 35 who had been exposed to COVID-19. Sequenced sample: PBMCs or T cells enriched from blood (not recorded which). The CDR3 loop is CASSFSFGGTNYGYTF. In nucleotides, the CDR3 is TGTGCCAGCAGTTTCAGCTTCGGGGGGACGAACTATGGCTACACCTTC.